The subject of this entry is one T cell receptor beta chain. What it binds is unknown. At sampling all donors were nominally healthy, likely with unrecorded immune exposures. The PCR ran on 60 Vbeta and 13 Jbeta primers. Libraries were prepared by immunoSEQ multiplex PCR; TCRdb keeps only in-frame clonotypes and omits some of them. Of over 70,000 clones listed, 80% are singletons. This sample is drawn from a study of cytomegalovirus exposure and HLA in healthy donors. Study-wide background: Of roughly 400 genotyped donors, approximately 84% clustered with self-reported Caucasian donors. Study-level points and caveats: Rare TCR sequences dominated, though some public TCRs recurred in many donors.

The V gene's germline CDR1 is MGHRA and CDR2 YSYEKL. V was clipped by 4 bases and J by 7 bases; unmatched bases: 5. This CDR3 spans 15 amino acids. The sequence was obtained from a man aged 45-65 years in good health and CMV-seropositive. This chain connects TRBV4-1 to TRBJ1-5, with 12 bases aligning to TRBD1. The specimen was PBMCs. Written as DNA, the CDR3 is TGCGCCAGCAGCCCGGGACAGGGGGCAGTCCAGCCCCAGCATTTT. It translates to CASSPGQGAVQPQHF.